Shown below are 9 T cell receptor beta chains from a single sample sequenced in a study of cytotoxic CD8 clonotypes in ibrutinib-treated CLL. Method: immunoSEQ multiplex PCR; TCRdb's copy keeps in-frame clones and lacks some. The repertoire includes some 200,000 clones, roughly three quarters of them detected once, and about 6.2% sits in the top ten. Material: PBMCs, obtained after 12 months of ibrutinib treatment. These receptors were obtained from a human donor with chronic lymphocytic leukemia.

The chain employs TRBV6-4 and TRBJ2-3; D unclear. Trimming left V 3 bases short and J 2 bases short, with 9 bases between. The germline V gene encodes CDR1 MRHNA and CDR2 SNTAGT. This CDR3 spans 14 amino acids. The CDR3 spells CASSEDGYTDTQYF. As DNA, the CDR3 is TGTGCCAGCAGTGAAGACGGCTACACAGATACGCAGTATTTT.

The table lists this clone with a few counts. The DNA for the CDR3 is TGTGCCAGCAGTCGCACAGGGGAGAGGACTGAAGCTTTCTTT. The encoded protein is CASSRTGERTEAFF. This sequence joins TRBV6-6 and TRBJ1-1; 7 bases agree with TRBD1. This CDR3 is 14 amino acids long. V gave up 5 bases and J gave up 5 bases; unmatched junction bases: 8. Germline-derived CDR1 and CDR2 are MNHNY and SVGAGI (reference sequence).

The rearrangement uses TRBV6-5 and TRBJ2-7, with TRBD1 matching over 8 bases. The CDR3 has 12 amino acids. Germline V lookup: CDR1 MNHEY, CDR2 SVGAGI. V was pared by 4 bases and J by 7 bases, with 3 bases of the junction left unmatched. CDR3 nucleotides: TGTGCCAGCAGTTCTCGACAGGGGGAGCAGTACTTC. Protein sequence: CASSSRQGEQYF.

The chain links TRBV6-5 to TRBJ1-3; D uncertain. The CDR3 totals 14 residues. Germline CDR1 reads MNHEY; CDR2 reads SVGAGI. V gave up 6 bases and J gave up 2 bases, with 11 bases separating them. CDR3 residues: CASSLGSTGNTIYF. The CDR3 region has the DNA TGTGCCAGCAGCTTGGGTAGTACTGGAAACACCATATATTTT.

Only a few counts were recorded for this clone. The CDR3 DNA reads TGTGCCAGCAGTTTATCGACAAATGGCAATCAGCCCCAGCATTTT. Protein product: CASSLSTNGNQPQHF. The rearrangement links TRBV27 to TRBJ1-5, with D hard to call. Germline loops: CDR1 MNHEY, CDR2 SMNVEV (reference sequence). The V end was cut by 0 bases, the J end by 2 bases, with 8 bases between. The CDR3 has 15 residues.

The chain links TRBV9 to TRBJ1-5; TRBD1 agrees at 8 bases. Trimming at V came to 0 bases and at J to 3 bases, leaving 11 bases not matched to a gene. CDR3 length equals 18 residues. Germline assignment: CDR1 SGDLS and CDR2 YYNGEE. CDR3 protein: CASSVEQGGSFYNQPQHF. The DNA for the CDR3 is TGTGCCAGCAGCGTAGAACAGGGGGGGAGTTTTTACAATCAGCCCCAGCATTTT.

The V call is TRBV10-2, the J call TRBJ1-1; no definite D call. This CDR3 region has 13 residues. Germline-derived CDR1 and CDR2 are WSHSY and SAAADI. Trimming cost V 6 bases and J 2 bases, with 10 bases left between them. CDR3 sequence reads: CASRWGRNTEAFF. For the CDR3, the DNA is TGCGCCAGCAGGTGGGGTAGAAACACTGAAGCTTTCTTT.

This chain joins TRBV27 and TRBJ1-1; a possible D gene is TRBD1 (5 bases). V lost 5 bases, J lost 5 bases, and 15 bases lay in between. Germline lookup yields CDR1 MNHEY and CDR2 SMNVEV (reference sequence). This CDR3 has 14 residues. The CDR3 DNA sequence: TGTGCCAGCAGTCTCAGGGCTTCGCGAACTGAAGCTTTCTTT. This gives the protein CASSLRASRTEAFF.

The gene calls are TRBV7-6 and TRBJ1-4, with a weak D call TRBD1 (5 bases). The CDR3 has 16 amino acids. Germline V gene data show CDR1 as SGHVS and CDR2 as FNYEAQ. Trimming stripped 5 bases from V and 5 bases from J, with 18 bases between. This chain's CDR3 is CASSPHLQGLNEKLFF. Here the CDR3 DNA reads TGTGCCAGCAGCCCCCACCTGCAGGGCCTCAATGAAAAACTGTTTTTT.